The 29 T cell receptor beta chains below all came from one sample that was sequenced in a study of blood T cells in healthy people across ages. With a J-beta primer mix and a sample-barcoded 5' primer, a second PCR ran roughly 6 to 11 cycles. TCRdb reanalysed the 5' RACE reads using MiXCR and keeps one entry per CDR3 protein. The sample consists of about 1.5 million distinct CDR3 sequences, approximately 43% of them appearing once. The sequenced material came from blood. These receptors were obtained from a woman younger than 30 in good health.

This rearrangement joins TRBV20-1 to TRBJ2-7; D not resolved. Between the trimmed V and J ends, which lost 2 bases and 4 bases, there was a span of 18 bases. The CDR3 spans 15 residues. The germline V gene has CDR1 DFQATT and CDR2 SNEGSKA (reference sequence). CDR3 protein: CSARIDLSLEYEQYF. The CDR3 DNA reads TGCAGTGCTAGAATTGACCTCTCCTTGGAATACGAGCAGTACTTC.

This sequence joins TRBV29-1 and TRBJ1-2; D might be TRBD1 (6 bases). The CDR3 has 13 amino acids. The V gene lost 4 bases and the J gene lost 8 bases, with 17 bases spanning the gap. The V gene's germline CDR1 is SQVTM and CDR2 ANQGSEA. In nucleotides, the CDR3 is TGCAGCGTTGGAGGGGGAACCCTGGGCGGCTACACCTTC. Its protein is CSVGGGTLGGYTF.

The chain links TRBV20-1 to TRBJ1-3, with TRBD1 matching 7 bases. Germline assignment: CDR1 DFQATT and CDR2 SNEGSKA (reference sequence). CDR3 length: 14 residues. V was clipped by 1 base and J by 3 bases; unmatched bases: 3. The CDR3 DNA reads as TGCAGTGCTAGAGGGCGGGACAGTGGAAACACCATATATTTT. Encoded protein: CSARGRDSGNTIYF.

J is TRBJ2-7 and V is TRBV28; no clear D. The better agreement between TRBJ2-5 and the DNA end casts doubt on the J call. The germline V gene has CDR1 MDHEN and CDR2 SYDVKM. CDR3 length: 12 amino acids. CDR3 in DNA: TGTGCCAGCAGCCACAATCCCCAGACCCAGTACTTC. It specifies CASSHNPQTQYF.

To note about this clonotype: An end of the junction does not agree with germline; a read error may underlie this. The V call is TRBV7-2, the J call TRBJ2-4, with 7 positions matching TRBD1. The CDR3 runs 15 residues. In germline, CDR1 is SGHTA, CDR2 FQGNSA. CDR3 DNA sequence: TGTGTCAGCAGCGACGACAGGGTCGGCGGAAACATTCAGTACTTC. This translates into CVSSDDRVGGNIQYF.

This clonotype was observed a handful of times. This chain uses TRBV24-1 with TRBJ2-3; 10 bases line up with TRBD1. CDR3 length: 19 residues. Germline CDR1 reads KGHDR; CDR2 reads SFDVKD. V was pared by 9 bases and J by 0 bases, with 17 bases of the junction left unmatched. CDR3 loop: CATGTGDYTLGVSTDTQYF. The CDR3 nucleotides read TGTGCCACCGGGACAGGGGATTACACCTTGGGCGTTAGCACAGATACGCAGTATTTT.

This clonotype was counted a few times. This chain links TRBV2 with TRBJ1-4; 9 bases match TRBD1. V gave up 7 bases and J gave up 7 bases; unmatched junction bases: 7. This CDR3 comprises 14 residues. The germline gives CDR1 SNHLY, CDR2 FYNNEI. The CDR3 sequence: CASNLQGAGEKLFF. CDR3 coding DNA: TGTGCCAGCAATCTACAGGGGGCGGGTGAAAAACTGTTTTTT.

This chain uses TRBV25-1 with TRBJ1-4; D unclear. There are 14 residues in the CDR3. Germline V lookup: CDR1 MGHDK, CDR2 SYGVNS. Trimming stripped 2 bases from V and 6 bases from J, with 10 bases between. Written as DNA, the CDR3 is TGTGCCAGCAGTGAAGTCCACGGGGATGAAAAACTGTTTTTT. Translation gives CASSEVHGDEKLFF.

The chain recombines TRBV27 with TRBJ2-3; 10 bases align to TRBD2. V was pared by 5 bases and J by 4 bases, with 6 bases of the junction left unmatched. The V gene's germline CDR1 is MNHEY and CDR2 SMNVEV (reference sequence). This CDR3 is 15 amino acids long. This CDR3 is CASSRAGGPPDTQYF. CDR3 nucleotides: TGTGCCAGCAGTCGAGCGGGGGGGCCCCCAGATACGCAGTATTTT.

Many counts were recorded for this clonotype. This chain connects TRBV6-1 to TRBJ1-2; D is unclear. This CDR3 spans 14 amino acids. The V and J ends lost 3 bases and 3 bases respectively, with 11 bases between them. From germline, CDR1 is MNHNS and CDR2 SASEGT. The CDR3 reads CASSDQRWDYGYTF. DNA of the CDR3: TGTGCCAGCAGTGATCAGCGGTGGGACTATGGCTACACCTTC.

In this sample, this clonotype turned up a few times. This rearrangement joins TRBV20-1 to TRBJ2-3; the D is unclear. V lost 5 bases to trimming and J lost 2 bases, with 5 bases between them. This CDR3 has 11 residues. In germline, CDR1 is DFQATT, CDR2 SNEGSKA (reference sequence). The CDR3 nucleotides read TGCAGTGCTGAGTACACAGATACGCAGTATTTT. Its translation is CSAEYTDTQYF.

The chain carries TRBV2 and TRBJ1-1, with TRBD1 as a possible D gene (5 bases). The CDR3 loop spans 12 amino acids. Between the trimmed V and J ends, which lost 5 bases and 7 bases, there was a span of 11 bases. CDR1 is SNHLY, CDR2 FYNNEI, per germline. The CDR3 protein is CASSNTRGEAFF. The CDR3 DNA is TGTGCCAGCAGTAATACAAGGGGTGAAGCTTTCTTT. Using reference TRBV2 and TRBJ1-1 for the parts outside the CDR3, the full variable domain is EPEVTQTPSHQVTQMGQEVILRCVPISNHLYFYWYRQILGQKVEFLVSFYNNEISEKSEIFDDQFSVERPDGSNFTLKIRSTKLEDSAMYFCASSNTRGEAFFGQGTRLTVV.

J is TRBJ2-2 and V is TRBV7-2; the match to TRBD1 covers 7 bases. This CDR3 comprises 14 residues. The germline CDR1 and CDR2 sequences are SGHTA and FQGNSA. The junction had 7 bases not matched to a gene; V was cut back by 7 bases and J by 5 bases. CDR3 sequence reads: CASNRDSRTGELFF. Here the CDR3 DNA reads TGTGCCAGCAACCGGGACAGCCGAACCGGGGAGCTGTTTTTT.

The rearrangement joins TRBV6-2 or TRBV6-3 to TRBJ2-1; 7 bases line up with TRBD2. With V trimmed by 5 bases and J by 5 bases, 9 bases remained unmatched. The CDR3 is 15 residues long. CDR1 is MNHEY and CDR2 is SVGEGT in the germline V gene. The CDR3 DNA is TGTGCCAGCAGTAACCAGCGGGAAGCAGACAATGAGCAGTTCTTC. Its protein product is CASSNQREADNEQFF.

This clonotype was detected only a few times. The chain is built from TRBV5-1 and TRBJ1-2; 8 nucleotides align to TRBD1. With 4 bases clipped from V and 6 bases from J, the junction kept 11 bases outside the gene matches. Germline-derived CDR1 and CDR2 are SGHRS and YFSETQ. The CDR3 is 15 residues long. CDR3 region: CASSPDRVSFDGYTF. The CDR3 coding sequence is TGCGCCAGCAGCCCGGACAGGGTCTCTTTCGATGGCTACACCTTC.

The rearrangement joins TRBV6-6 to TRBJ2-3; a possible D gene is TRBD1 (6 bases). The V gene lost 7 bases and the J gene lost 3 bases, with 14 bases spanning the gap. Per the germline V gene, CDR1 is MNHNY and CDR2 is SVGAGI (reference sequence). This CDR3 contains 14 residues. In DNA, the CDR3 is TGTGCCAGCACAACAGGGCCTCGAACAGATACGCAGTATTTT. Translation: CASTTGPRTDTQYF.

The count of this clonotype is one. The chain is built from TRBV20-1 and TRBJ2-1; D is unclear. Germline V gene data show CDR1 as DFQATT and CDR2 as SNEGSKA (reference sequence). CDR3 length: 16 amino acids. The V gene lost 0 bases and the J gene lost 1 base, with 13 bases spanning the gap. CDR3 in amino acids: CSARDNAAPSYNEQFF. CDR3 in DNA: TGCAGTGCTAGAGATAATGCAGCCCCTTCCTACAATGAGCAGTTCTTC.

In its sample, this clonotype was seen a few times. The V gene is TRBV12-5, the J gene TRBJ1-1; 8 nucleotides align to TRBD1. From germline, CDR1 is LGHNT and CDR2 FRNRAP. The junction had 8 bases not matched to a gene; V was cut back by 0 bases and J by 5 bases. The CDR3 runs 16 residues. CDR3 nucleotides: TGTGCTAGTGGTTTGGTAGTGACAGGGGTAGGGACTGAAGCTTTCTTT. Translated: CASGLVVTGVGTEAFF.

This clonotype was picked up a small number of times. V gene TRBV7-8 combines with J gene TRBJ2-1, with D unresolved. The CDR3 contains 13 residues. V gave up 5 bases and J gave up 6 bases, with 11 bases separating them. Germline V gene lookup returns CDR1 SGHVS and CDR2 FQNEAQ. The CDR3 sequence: CASSDGHSNEQFF. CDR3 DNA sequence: TGTGCCAGCAGCGATGGGCACAGCAATGAGCAGTTCTTC.

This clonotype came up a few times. CDR3 sequence reads: CASTPGGGGYTF. The CDR3 DNA follows: TGTGCCAGCACTCCAGGGGGAGGCGGCTACACCTTC. The V gene is TRBV6-6, the J gene TRBJ1-2; TRBD1 agrees at 7 bases. This CDR3 is 12 amino acids long. Germline V lookup: CDR1 MNHNY, CDR2 SVGAGI (reference sequence). The ends lost 7 bases at V and 8 bases at J; junction bases unmatched: 7.

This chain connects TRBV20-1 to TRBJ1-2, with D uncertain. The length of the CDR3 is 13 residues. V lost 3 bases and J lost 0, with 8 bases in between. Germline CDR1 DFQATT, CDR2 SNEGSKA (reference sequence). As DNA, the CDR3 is TGCAGTGCTAGTACAGAAACTAACTATGGCTACACCTTC. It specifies CSASTETNYGYTF.

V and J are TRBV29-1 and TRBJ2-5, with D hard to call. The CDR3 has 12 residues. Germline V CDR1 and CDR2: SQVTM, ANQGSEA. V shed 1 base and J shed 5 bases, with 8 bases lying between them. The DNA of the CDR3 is TGCAGCGTTGAAGGGCAATCCGAGACCCAGTACTTC. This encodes CSVEGQSETQYF.

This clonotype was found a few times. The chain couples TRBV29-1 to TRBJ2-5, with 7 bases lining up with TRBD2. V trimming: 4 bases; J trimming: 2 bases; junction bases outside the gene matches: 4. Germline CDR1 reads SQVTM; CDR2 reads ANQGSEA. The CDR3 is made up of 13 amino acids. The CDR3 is CSVVVGGQETQYF. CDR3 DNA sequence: TGCAGCGTTGTTGTGGGGGGGCAAGAGACCCAGTACTTC.

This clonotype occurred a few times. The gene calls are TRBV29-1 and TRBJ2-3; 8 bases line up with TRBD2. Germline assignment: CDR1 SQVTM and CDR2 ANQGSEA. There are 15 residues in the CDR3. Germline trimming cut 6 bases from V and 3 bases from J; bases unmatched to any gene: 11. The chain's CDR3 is CSVAGSSGVTDTQYF. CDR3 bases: TGCAGCGTCGCCGGAAGTAGCGGGGTTACAGATACGCAGTATTTT.

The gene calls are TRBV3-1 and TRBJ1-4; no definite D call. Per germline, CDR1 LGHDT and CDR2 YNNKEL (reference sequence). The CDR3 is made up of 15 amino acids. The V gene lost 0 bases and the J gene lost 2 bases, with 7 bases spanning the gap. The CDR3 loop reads CASSQDGRTNEKLFF. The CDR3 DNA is TGTGCCAGCAGCCAAGATGGAAGGACTAATGAAAAACTGTTTTTT.

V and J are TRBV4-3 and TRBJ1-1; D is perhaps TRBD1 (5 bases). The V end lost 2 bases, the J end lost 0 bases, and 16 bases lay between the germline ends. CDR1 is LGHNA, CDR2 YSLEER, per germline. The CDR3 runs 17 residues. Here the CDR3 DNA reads TGCGCCAGCAGCCAACGAACTGGCGGGGGGGTGAACACTGAAGCTTTCTTT. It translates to CASSQRTGGGVNTEAFF.

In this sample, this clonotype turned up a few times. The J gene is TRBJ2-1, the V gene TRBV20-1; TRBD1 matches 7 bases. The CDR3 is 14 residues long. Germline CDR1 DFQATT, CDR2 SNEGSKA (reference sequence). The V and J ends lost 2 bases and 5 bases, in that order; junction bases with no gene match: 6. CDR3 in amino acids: CSARRRDSNNEQFF. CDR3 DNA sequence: TGCAGTGCTAGACGCCGGGACAGCAACAATGAGCAGTTCTTC.

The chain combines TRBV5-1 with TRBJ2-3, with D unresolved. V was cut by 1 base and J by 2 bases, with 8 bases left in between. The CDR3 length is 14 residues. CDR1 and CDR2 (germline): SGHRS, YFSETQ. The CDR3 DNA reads TGCGCCAGCAGCTTGCTGGGGAACACAGATACGCAGTATTTT. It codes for CASSLLGNTDTQYF.

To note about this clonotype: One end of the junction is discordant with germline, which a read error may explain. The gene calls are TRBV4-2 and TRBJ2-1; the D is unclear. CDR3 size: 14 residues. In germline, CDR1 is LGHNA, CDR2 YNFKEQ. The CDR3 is CAGSQGVADNEQFF. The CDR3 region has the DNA TGTGCCGGCAGCCAAGGTGTGGCAGACAATGAGCAGTTCTTC.